Listed below are T cell receptor beta chains from one sample, sequenced in a study of PD-L1 blockade in urothelial cancer. Some clones are missing from TCRdb's copy, which holds only in-frame ones; the method was immunoSEQ multiplex PCR. The sample consists of about 110,000 clones, 70% to 90% of them appearing once. The sample was PBMCs, taken around atezolizumab (anti-PD-L1) treatment. The receptors were sampled from a man between 45 and 60 years old with urothelial cancer. Each CDR3 is given with its conserved first and last residue. The D gene is left open where the match is weak. Some rows mark clone size as missing; the rest say once, few, many or name a class of expanded clone.

V	size	J	D	DNA	CDR3
TRBV5-6	NA	TRBJ1-6	TRBD1	TGTGCCAGCCGTGGACAGGGTCATTCACCCCTCCACTTT	CASRGQGHSPLHF
TRBV9	NA	TRBJ1-6	TRBD1	TGTGCCAGCAGCACCGAAAGACAGGGAAATTCACCCCTCCACTTT	CASSTERQGNSPLHF
TRBV5-6	NA	TRBJ1-1	NA	TGTGCCAGCAGACCCAGGCAGGGCAACACTGAAGCTTTCTTT	CASRPRQGNTEAFF
TRBV30	NA	TRBJ1-3	NA	TGTGCCTGGAAGGAGTTCCACTCTGGAAACACCATATATTTT	CAWKEFHSGNTIYF
TRBV4-1	NA	TRBJ1-3	NA	TGCGCCAGCAGCCGAGGCGGATTGGCAGCCCTTGGAAACACCATATATTTT	CASSRGGLAALGNTIYF
TRBV25-1	NA	TRBJ2-7	NA	TGTGCCAGCAGTGCCGAAGCGGGTGGCTACGAGCAGTACTTC	CASSAEAGGYEQYF
TRBV9	NA	TRBJ2-1	TRBD1	TGTGCCAGCAGCGTAGCTGGGACAGGGGGCCGAAATGAGCAGTTCTTC	CASSVAGTGGRNEQFF
TRBV5-1	NA	TRBJ2-1	NA	TGCGCCAGCAGCCCTCGGGGAAGGCGGGATGACAATGAGCAGTTCTTC	CASSPRGRRDDNEQFF
TRBV5-1	NA	TRBJ1-6	NA	TGCGCCAGCAGCTTGGCTGACAGGCGACCCCTCCACTTT	CASSLADRRPLHF
TRBV6-5	NA	TRBJ1-5	NA	TGTGCCAGCAGTTACTCGGGCAGCAATCAGCCCCAGCATTTT	CASSYSGSNQPQHF
TRBV5-6	NA	TRBJ1-1	NA	TGCGCCAGCATATCGAGGGGGAGCACTGAAGCTTTCTTT	CASISRGSTEAFF
TRBV7-2	NA	TRBJ2-2	TRBD1	TGTGCCAGCAGCCAAGACAGGGGGCGGGGGGAGCTGTTTTTT	CASSQDRGRGELFF
TRBV30	once	TRBJ1-5	TRBD1	TGTGCCTGGAGTCGTGACAGGGAAAATCAGCCCCAGCATTTT	CAWSRDRENQPQHF
TRBV28	NA	TRBJ2-5	NA	TGTGCCATCCGCCGCGCGGGAGAGACCCAGTACTTC	CAIRRAGETQYF
TRBV19	NA	TRBJ1-1	NA	TGTGCCAGTAGCCACAACACCCTCATGAACACTGAAGCTTTCTTT	CASSHNTLMNTEAFF
TRBV6-1	NA	TRBJ2-7	TRBD2	TGTGCCAGCAGTGAATACACTAGCGGTGTCGAGCAGTACTTC	CASSEYTSGVEQYF
TRBV14	few	TRBJ1-1	TRBD1	TGTGCCAGCAGCCAAGATGGCAGACAGGGAGCTGTCGCTTTCTTT	CASSQDGRQGAVAFF
TRBV19	NA	TRBJ1-2	TRBD1	TGTGCCAGTAGCACAACAGGGGGCAGTGGCTACACCTTC	CASSTTGGSGYTF
TRBV18	NA	TRBJ2-1	TRBD2	TGTGCCAGCTCACCACCCGAGCCAGGACTAGCGTTTGTTGGTGAGCAGTTCTTC	CASSPPEPGLAFVGEQFF
TRBV27	NA	TRBJ1-2	NA	TGTGCCAGCAGTTTAGCAGGGATCGATGGCTACACCTTC	CASSLAGIDGYTF
TRBV7-7	once	TRBJ1-4	NA	TGTGCTAGCAGCTCCCGACTGGATGAAAAACTGTTTTTT	CASSSRLDEKLFF
TRBV9	NA	TRBJ1-2	NA	TGTGCCAGCAGCGAGTGGGGGGAGAGCTCCTATGGCTACACCTTC	CASSEWGESSYGYTF
TRBV7-9	NA	TRBJ2-7	TRBD2	TGTGCCAGCAGCTCGGTAGCGGGGACGAGCTCCTACGAGCAGTACTTC	CASSSVAGTSSYEQYF
TRBV19	NA	TRBJ1-6	TRBD1	TGTGCCAGTAGTAGTCGGGGACAGGGCTATTCACCCCTCCACTTT	CASSSRGQGYSPLHF
TRBV5-8	NA	TRBJ1-3	NA	TGTGCCAGCAGCTTGGGTCAGACTGGAAACACCATATATTTT	CASSLGQTGNTIYF
TRBV19	NA	TRBJ2-3	NA	TGTGCCAGCACACCGGGACTTAGCACAGATACGCAGTATTTT	CASTPGLSTDTQYF
TRBV7-3	NA	TRBJ2-1	TRBD2	TGTGCCAGCAGCCCCGAGGGACTAGCGGGCTACAATGAGCAGTTCTTC	CASSPEGLAGYNEQFF
TRBV5-4	NA	TRBJ1-3	TRBD1	TGTGCCAGCAGCGCGGGACAGGCCAACGCAAGAAACACCATATATTTT	CASSAGQANARNTIYF
TRBV6-1	NA	TRBJ1-3	TRBD1	TGTGCCAGCAGTGAATCGGGACAGGTCCGAAACACCATATATTTT	CASSESGQVRNTIYF